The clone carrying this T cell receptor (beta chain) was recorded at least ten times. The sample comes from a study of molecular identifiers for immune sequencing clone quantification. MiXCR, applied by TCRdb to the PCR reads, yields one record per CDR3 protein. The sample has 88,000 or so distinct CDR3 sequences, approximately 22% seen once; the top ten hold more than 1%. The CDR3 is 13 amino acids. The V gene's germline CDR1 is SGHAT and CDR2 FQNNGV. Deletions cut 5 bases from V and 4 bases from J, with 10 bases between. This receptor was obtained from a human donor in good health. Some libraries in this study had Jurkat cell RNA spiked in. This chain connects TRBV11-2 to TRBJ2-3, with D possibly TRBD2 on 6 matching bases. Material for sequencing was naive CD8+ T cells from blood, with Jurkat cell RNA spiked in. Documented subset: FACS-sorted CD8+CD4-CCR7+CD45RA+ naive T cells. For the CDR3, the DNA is TGTGCCAGCAGCACGGGACTCCCAGATACGCAGTATTTT. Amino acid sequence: CASSTGLPDTQYF.